This T cell receptor (beta chain) originates from a study of blood T cell repertoires in COVID-19. Some clones are missing from TCRdb's copy, which holds only in-frame ones; the method was immunoSEQ multiplex PCR. The data show a few hundred thousand clones, 70% to 90% seen once. There are a few counts of this clone. V lost 1 base and J 0 bases, leaving 4 bases between the germline ends. The germline V gene has CDR1 SGHRS and CDR2 YFSETQ. The CDR3 extends over 13 amino acids. The chain combines TRBV5-1 with TRBJ1-2; D is undetermined. Sample: peripheral blood. The origin of this receptor is a man aged 50-59 years who had recovered from COVID-19. This CDR3 is CASSLHTNYGYTF. The CDR3, as DNA: TGCGCCAGCAGCTTGCACACTAACTATGGCTACACCTTC.